This T cell receptor (beta chain) derives from a study of blood T cell repertoires in COVID-19. For the study at large: Collection of acute and convalescent COVID-19 samples took place in the United States, Italy and Spain. PBMCs, B-cell-depleted T cells, or T cells provided the cDNA or gDNA that made up the material.

In the original workflow: Nucleated cell counts were estimated from reference gene primer amplification. The assay was immunoSEQ multiplex PCR, and TCRdb's table has in-frame clones only and misses some. V and J calls and clone size are given by that table; D and trimming were obtained from the DNA. The table has around 140,000 clones, 70% to 90% seen once; the top ten hold 1.8%. The germline gives CDR1 LGHDT, CDR2 YNNKEL (reference sequence). The CDR3 extends over 14 amino acids. With 0 bases removed from V and 5 bases from J, the gap between germline ends came to 11 bases. The chain combines TRBV3-1 (or the pseudogene TRBV3-2) with TRBJ2-7; possible D gene TRBD1, 5 bases. The clonotype was recovered from a man aged 65 to 85 with acute or convalescent COVID-19. The sample was peripheral blood. The CDR3 DNA sequence: TGTGCCAGCAGCCAAGAAGGGGCAGGGCACGAGCAGTACTTC. Its protein product is CASSQEGAGHEQYF.